These T cell receptor beta chains were read from a single sample in a study of blood T cell repertoires in COVID-19. Profiled with immunoSEQ multiplex PCR; TCRdb holds only in-frame clones, not every one. The sample includes approximately 170,000 clones, around 84% of them seen just once. Input material: PBMCs or T cells enriched from blood (not recorded which). These receptors all come from a woman aged 45-60 years who had recovered from COVID-19. CDR3s include the opening cysteine and the closing phenylalanine or tryptophan.

j_gene: TRBJ2-4
v_gene: TRBV9
len: 15
CDR3aa: CASSVSGQGQNIQYF

j_gene: TRBJ1-6
v_gene: TRBV5-5
len: 17
CDR3aa: CASSLDYSRSYNSPLHF

j_gene: TRBJ2-3
v_gene: TRBV18
len: 15
CDR3aa: CASSRDGRITDTQYF

j_gene: TRBJ1-3
v_gene: TRBV7-6
len: 15
CDR3aa: CASSLARTGRNTIYF

j_gene: TRBJ1-6
v_gene: TRBV2
len: 15
CDR3aa: CASSEAVSRGSPLHF

j_gene: TRBJ1-2
v_gene: TRBV19
len: 12
CDR3aa: CASSLRGYGYTF

j_gene: TRBJ2-2
v_gene: TRBV9
len: 14
CDR3aa: CASRGGSSTGELFF

j_gene: TRBJ1-2
v_gene: TRBV7-2
len: 12
CDR3aa: CASSPRPYGYTF

j_gene: TRBJ2-1
v_gene: TRBV20-1
len: 14
CDR3aa: CSASPSGRKNEQFF

j_gene: TRBJ1-4
v_gene: TRBV5-8
len: 13
CDR3aa: CASSSREGEKLFF

j_gene: TRBJ1-2
v_gene: TRBV12-5
len: 13
CDR3aa: CASGSQGAEGYTF

j_gene: TRBJ2-1
v_gene: TRBV11-2
len: 19
CDR3aa: CASRKFGGARVGPYNEQFF

j_gene: TRBJ2-5
v_gene: TRBV7-2
len: 15
CDR3aa: CASSQQRGALETQYF

j_gene: TRBJ2-1
v_gene: TRBV20-1
len: 11
CDR3aa: CSAPWPWEQFF

j_gene: TRBJ2-3
v_gene: TRBV7-2
len: 14
CDR3aa: CASSLVPSTDTQYF

j_gene: TRBJ1-6
v_gene: TRBV5-1
len: 16
CDR3aa: CASRGLGLAPNSPLHF

j_gene: TRBJ1-5
v_gene: TRBV25-1
len: 15
CDR3aa: CASSDDSGSLGAQHF

j_gene: TRBJ1-5
v_gene: TRBV28
len: 14
CDR3aa: CASSLSGINQPQHF

j_gene: TRBJ2-1
v_gene: TRBV27
len: 12
CDR3aa: CASLSGVNEQFF

j_gene: TRBJ2-7
v_gene: TRBV18
len: 15
CDR3aa: CASSPWASGSNEQYF